The T cell receptor (beta chain) described here comes from a study of monozygotic twins with inflammatory bowel disease. Findings of the study overall: Healthy co-twins showed greater TCRbeta diversity (inverse Simpson) than IBD patients. A single strong IBD-associated signal or clonotype was not supported by the findings.

With about 15 and 9 cycles respectively, two nested PCRs were carried out on TCRalpha and TCRbeta cDNA. Reanalyzing the 5' RACE reads, TCRdb keeps one entry per CDR3 protein, without DNA. The sample's table shows some 99,000 distinct CDR3 sequences. Comment on this clonotype: The antigen remains undetermined.

The germline V gene encodes CDR1 SGHDT and CDR2 YYEEEE. The CDR3 is 13 residues long. This rearrangement joins TRBV5-6 to TRBJ1-2. The material sequenced was blood. The receptor was isolated from a human donor with ulcerative colitis or Crohn's disease, or a healthy co-twin of an affected twin (not recorded which). This CDR3 reads CASSLDGNYGYTF.